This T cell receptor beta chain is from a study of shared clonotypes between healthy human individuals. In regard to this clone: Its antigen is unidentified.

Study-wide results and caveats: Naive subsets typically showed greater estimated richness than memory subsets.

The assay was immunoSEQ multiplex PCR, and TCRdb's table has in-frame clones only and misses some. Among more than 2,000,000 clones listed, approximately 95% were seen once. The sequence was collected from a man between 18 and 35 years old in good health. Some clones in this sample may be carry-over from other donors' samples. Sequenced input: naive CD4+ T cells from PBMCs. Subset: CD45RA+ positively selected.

CDR3 amino acids: CASSRREGPDGGELFF. CDR3 sequence (DNA): TGCGCCAGCAGCCGCAGGGAGGGGCCGGATGGCGGGGAGCTGTTTTTT. This rearrangement joins TRBV4-1 to TRBJ2-2, with 7 positions matching TRBD2. The trim removed 4 bases at V and 7 bases at J, leaving 12 bases unmatched. The length of the CDR3 is 16 residues. Germline V CDR1 and CDR2: MGHRA, YSYEKL.